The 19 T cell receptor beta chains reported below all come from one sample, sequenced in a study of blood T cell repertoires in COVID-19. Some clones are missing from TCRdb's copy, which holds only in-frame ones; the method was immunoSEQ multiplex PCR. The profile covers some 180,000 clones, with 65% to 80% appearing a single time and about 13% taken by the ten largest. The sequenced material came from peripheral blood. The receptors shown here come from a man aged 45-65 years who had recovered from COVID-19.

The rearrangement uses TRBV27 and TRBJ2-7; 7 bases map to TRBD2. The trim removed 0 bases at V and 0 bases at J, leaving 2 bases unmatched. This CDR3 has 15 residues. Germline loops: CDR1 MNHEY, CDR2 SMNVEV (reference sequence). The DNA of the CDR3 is TGTGCCAGCAGTTTATCGCTAGCGGCCTCCTACGAGCAGTACTTC. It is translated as CASSLSLAASYEQYF.

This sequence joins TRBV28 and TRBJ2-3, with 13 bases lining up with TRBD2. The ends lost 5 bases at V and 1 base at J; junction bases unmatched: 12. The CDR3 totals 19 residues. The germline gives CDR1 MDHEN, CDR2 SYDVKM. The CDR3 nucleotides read TGTGCCAGCAGTACCGCACTAGCGGGAGGGCCGTTTGGCACAGATACGCAGTATTTT. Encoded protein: CASSTALAGGPFGTDTQYF.

CDR3 amino acids: CASSLGVEYEQFF. In DNA, the CDR3 is TGTGCCAGCAGCTTAGGAGTCGAATATGAGCAGTTCTTC. The genes are TRBV7-3 and TRBJ2-1, with D hard to call. Germline V CDR1 and CDR2: SGHTA, FQGTGA. The CDR3 has 13 residues. Trimming removed 2 bases at V and 8 bases at J, with 10 bases between.

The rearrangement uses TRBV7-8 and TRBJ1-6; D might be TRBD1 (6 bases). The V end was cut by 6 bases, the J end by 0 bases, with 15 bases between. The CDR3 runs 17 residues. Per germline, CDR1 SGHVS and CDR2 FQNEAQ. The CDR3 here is CASRVGHQSSYNSPLHF. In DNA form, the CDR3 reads TGTGCCAGCAGGGTGGGACATCAGAGCTCCTATAATTCACCCCTCCACTTT.

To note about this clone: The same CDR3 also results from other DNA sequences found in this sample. The CDR3 DNA follows: TGCAGTGCTAGGGGGCCCTACGAGCAGTACTTC. Amino acids: CSARGPYEQYF. The chain has TRBV20-1 and TRBJ2-7; possibly TRBD1 for D (5 bases). The CDR3 length is 11 residues. V was cut by 3 bases and J by 2 bases, with 5 bases left in between. Germline lookup yields CDR1 DFQATT and CDR2 SNEGSKA (reference sequence).

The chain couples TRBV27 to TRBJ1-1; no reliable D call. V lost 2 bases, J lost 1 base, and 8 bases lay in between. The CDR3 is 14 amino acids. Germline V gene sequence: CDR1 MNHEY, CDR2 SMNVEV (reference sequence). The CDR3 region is CASSLTTANTEAFF. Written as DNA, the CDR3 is TGTGCCAGCAGTTTAACTACTGCGAACACTGAAGCTTTCTTT.

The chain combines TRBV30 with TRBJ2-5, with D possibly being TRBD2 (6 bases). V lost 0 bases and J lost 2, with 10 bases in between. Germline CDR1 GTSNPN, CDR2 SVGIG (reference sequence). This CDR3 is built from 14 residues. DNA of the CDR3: TGTGCCTGGAGTGTACGGGGGTTTCAAGAGACCCAGTACTTC. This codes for CAWSVRGFQETQYF.

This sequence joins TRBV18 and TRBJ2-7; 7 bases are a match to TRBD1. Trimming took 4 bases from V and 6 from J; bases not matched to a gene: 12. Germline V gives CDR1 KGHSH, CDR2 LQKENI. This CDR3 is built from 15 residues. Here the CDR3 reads CASSRTGDHLGEQYF. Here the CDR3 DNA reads TGTGCCAGCTCACGGACAGGCGACCATCTCGGCGAGCAGTACTTC.

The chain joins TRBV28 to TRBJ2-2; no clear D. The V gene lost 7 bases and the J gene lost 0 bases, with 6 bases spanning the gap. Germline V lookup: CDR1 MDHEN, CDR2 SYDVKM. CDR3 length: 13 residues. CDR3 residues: CASTATNTGELFF. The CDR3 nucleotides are TGTGCCAGCACCGCTACGAACACCGGGGAGCTGTTTTTT. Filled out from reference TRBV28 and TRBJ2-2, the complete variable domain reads DVKVTQSSRYLVKRTGEKVFLECVQDMDHENMFWYRQDPGLGLRLIYFSYDVKMKEKGDIPEGYSVSREKKERFSLILESASTNQTSMYLCASTATNTGELFFGEGSRLTVL.

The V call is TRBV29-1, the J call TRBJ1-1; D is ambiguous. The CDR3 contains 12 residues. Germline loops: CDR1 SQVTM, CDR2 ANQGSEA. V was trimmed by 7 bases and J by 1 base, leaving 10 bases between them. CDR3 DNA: TGCAGCGCCGGGTCCGGGAACACTGAAGCTTTCTTT. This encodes CSAGSGNTEAFF.

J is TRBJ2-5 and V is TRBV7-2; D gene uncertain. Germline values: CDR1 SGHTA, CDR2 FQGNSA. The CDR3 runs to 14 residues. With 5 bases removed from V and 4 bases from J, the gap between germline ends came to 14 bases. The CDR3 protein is CASSPTNRRETQYF. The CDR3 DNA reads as TGTGCCAGCAGCCCCACTAATCGAAGAGAGACCCAGTACTTC.

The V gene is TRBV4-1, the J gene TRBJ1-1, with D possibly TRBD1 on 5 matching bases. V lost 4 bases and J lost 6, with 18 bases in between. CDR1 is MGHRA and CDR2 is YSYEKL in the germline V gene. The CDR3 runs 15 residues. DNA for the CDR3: TGCGCCAGCAGCCCCTCGACCCTACGGGGGGCTGAAGCTTTCTTT. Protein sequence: CASSPSTLRGAEAFF.

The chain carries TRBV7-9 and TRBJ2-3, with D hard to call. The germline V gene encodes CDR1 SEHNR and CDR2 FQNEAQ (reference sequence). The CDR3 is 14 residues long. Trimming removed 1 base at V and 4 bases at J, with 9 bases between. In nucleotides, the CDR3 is TGTGCCAGCAGCTTAGTTTTTGGAGCAGATACGCAGTATTTT. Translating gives CASSLVFGADTQYF.

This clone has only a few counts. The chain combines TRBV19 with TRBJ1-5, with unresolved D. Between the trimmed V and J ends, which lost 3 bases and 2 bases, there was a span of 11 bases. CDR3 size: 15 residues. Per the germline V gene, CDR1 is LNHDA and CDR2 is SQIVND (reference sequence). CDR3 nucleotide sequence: TGTGCCAGTAGTATTAATACAGAAGGCAATCAGCCCCAGCATTTT. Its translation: CASSINTEGNQPQHF. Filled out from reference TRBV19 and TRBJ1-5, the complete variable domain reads DGGITQSPKYLFRKEGQNVTLSCEQNLNHDAMYWYRQDPGQGLRLIYYSQIVNDFQKGDIAEGYSVSREKKESFPLTVTSAQKNPTAFYLCASSINTEGNQPQHFGDGTRLSIL.

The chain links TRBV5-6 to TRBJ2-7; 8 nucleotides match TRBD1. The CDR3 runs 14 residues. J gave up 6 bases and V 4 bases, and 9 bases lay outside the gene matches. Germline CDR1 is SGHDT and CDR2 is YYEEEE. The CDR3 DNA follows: TGTGCCAGCAGCCCTGGACAGGGACACGGCGAGCAGTACTTC. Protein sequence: CASSPGQGHGEQYF.

The CDR3 nucleotides are TGTGCCAGCAGCCAGTTCGGTAGCGAGCAGTACTTC. Translating gives CASSQFGSEQYF. This rearrangement joins TRBV3-1 (or the pseudogene TRBV3-2) to TRBJ2-7; D is unresolved. The CDR3 spans 12 residues. In germline, CDR1 is LGHDT, CDR2 YNNKEL (reference sequence). Trimming pared 3 bases from V and 6 bases from J, leaving 9 bases between.

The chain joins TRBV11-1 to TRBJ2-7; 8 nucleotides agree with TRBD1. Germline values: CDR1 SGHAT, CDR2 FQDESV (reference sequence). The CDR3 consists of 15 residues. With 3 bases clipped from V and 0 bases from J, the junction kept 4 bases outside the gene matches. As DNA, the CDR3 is TGTGCCAGCAGCTTGGGACAGGACGGCTCCTACGAGCAGTACTTC. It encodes CASSLGQDGSYEQYF.

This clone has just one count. CDR3 sequence reads: CASSRTGTSGRAAYNEQFF. In DNA, the CDR3 is TGTGCCAGCTCACGGACCGGGACTAGCGGGAGGGCGGCCTACAATGAGCAGTTCTTC. This chain uses TRBV18 with TRBJ2-1; the match to TRBD2 covers 16 bases. Trimming cost V 4 bases and J 2 bases; bases outside gene matches: 8. CDR1 KGHSH and CDR2 LQKENI come from the germline V gene. The CDR3 consists of 19 residues.

The chain's CDR3 is CASSFGTGVYEQYF. The CDR3 nucleotides read TGTGCCAGCAGCTTCGGGACAGGGGTCTACGAGCAGTACTTC. The V and J genes are TRBV7-9 and TRBJ2-7; 10 nucleotides agree with TRBD1. Germline-derived CDR1 and CDR2 are SEHNR and FQNEAQ (reference sequence). The trim removed 3 bases at V and 3 bases at J, leaving 2 bases unmatched. CDR3 length: 14 amino acids.